This record concerns one T cell receptor beta chain sequence. The missing CDR3 end, 3 residues past where the read stops, is filled in from the germline J gene. CDR1 is SNHLY and CDR2 is FYNNEI in the germline V gene. This CDR3 has 15 amino acids. The germline V and J ends were trimmed by 10 bases and 1 base, with 19 bases remaining between them. The source of the sample is a study of T cells in women clearing cervical HPV infection. As for the study in general: Cases were women with histologically confirmed HPV16-related CIN3 or worse, including a couple of invasive cancers.

Data came from immunoSEQ multiplex PCR; TCRdb stores just in-frame clones and leaves some out. Here the sample table reports 20,000 to 30,000 clones. This chain connects TRBV2 to TRBJ1-1; D is perhaps TRBD1 (5 bases). The sample was blood buffy coat. This TCR derives from a woman between 18 and 69 years old with a cervical HPV16 infection that either progressed to CIN3+ or cleared (not recorded which). CDR3: CATSLRGLSNTEAFF. The covered CDR3 bases are TGTGCCACCTCCCTTCGGGGACTGTCGAACACTGAA.